This T cell receptor (beta chain) was recovered during a study of cytomegalovirus exposure and HLA in healthy donors. PCR amplification relied on 60 Vbeta primers (plus 13 Jbeta primers). This table comes from immunoSEQ multiplex PCR, and its TCRdb copy is limited to in-frame clones, with some not included. This sample has some 130,000 clones, with roughly four fifths found just once. Comments on this clone: Its antigen is unknown.

CDR1 is SGHDT and CDR2 is YYEEEE in the germline V gene. V lost 3 bases to trimming and J lost 4 bases; unmatched junction nucleotides: 9. The CDR3 runs 15 residues. Regarding the study as a whole: Later analysis associated a missense DCLRE1C variant with TCR beta V- and J-gene trimming.

The V call is TRBV5-6, the J call TRBJ2-7, with 8 positions matching TRBD2. The receptor's source is a man aged 25-40 years in good health and CMV-seronegative. Sequenced material: PBMCs. The CDR3 DNA is TGTGCCAGCAGCTGGGAGCGGGAGTTAAGTTACGAGCAGTACTTC. It encodes CASSWERELSYEQYF.